This is a list of T cell receptor beta chains from one sample in a study of blood T cell repertoires in COVID-19. The data were produced by immunoSEQ multiplex PCR, yet TCRdb's version contains in-frame clones alone and is incomplete. The sample lists around 400,000 clones, around 87% occurring once. Sequenced sample: peripheral blood. The origin of the receptors is a woman aged 25 to 39 with COVID-19, enrolled during active disease. Both conserved end residues are part of each CDR3. The D gene is left open where the match is weak. A row's size may be missing; if present it is once, few, many or a size class.

.	TRBV7-9	TRBJ2-3	TRBD1	CASSLGTGESGGTDTQYF	TGTGCCAGCAGCTTAGGGACAGGGGAGTCAGGTGGCACAGATACGCAGTATTTT
.	TRBV28	TRBJ1-5	TRBD1	CASRSTGTGYNQPQHF	TGTGCCAGCAGGTCGACCGGGACAGGGTACAATCAGCCCCAGCATTTT
once	TRBV4-3	TRBJ1-1	.	CASSQDSRTGTNTEAFF	TGCGCCAGCAGCCAAGATTCCCGCACAGGGACGAACACTGAAGCTTTCTTT
.	TRBV4-1	TRBJ2-5	.	CASSQDLAGSRETQYF	TGCGCCAGCAGCCAAGATCTGGCAGGGTCTCGAGAGACCCAGTACTTC
.	TRBV2	TRBJ1-1	.	CARRDMNTEAFF	TGTGCCAGACGGGACATGAACACTGAAGCTTTCTTT
.	TRBV7-2	TRBJ2-7	TRBD1	CASSLAGQGTYEQYF	TGTGCCAGCAGCTTAGCGGGACAGGGTACCTACGAGCAGTACTTC
.	TRBV18	TRBJ2-1	TRBD2	CASSPPPSGDNEQFF	TGTGCCAGCTCACCCCCTCCTAGCGGGGACAATGAGCAGTTCTTC
.	TRBV27	TRBJ2-7	.	CASSSGTTAYEQYF	TGTGCCAGCAGTTCCGGGACAACAGCCTACGAGCAGTACTTC
.	TRBV27	TRBJ2-5	.	CASSFRPPGETQYF	TGTGCCAGCAGTTTTCGGCCTCCCGGGGAGACCCAGTACTTC
.	TRBV29-1	TRBJ2-3	TRBD2	CSVDSGRADTQYF	TGCAGCGTTGATAGCGGGAGGGCAGATACGCAGTATTTT
.	TRBV7-2	TRBJ2-7	TRBD2	CASSLDPGGSYEQYF	TGTGCCAGCAGCTTAGACCCGGGGGGCTCCTACGAGCAGTACTTC
.	TRBV9	TRBJ2-2	.	CASGGDANTGELFF	TGTGCCAGCGGAGGGGACGCGAACACCGGGGAGCTGTTTTTT
.	TRBV6-5	TRBJ2-1	TRBD2	CASRLAGYNEQFF	TGTGCCAGCAGGCTAGCGGGGTACAATGAGCAGTTCTTC
.	TRBV7-9	TRBJ2-4	TRBD2	CASSLAAGGTNIQYF	TGTGCCAGCAGCTTAGCGGCGGGAGGAACGAACATTCAGTACTTC
once	TRBV7-8	TRBJ1-1	.	CASSLPMNTEAFF	TGTGCCAGCAGCTTACCCATGAACACTGAAGCTTTCTTT
.	TRBV4-1	TRBJ1-1	.	CASSHVGRASEAFF	TGCGCCAGCAGCCATGTCGGGAGGGCCTCTGAAGCTTTCTTT
.	TRBV2	TRBJ1-2	.	CASTPQGGYTF	TGTGCCAGCACTCCCCAGGGAGGCTACACCTTC
few	TRBV7-9	TRBJ1-2	.	CASSLADTSNYGYTF	TGTGCCAGCAGCTTAGCGGACACTTCTAACTATGGCTACACCTTC
.	TRBV28	TRBJ2-2	TRBD2	CASSLFTSGRVGELFF	TGTGCCAGCAGTTTGTTCACTAGCGGGAGGGTCGGGGAGCTGTTTTTT
.	TRBV28	TRBJ1-5	.	CASSDPLAQPQHF	TGTGCCAGCAGCGACCCCCTAGCGCAGCCCCAGCATTTT
.	TRBV24-1	TRBJ1-5	TRBD1	CATSEGTGDSNQPQHF	TGTGCCACCAGTGAGGGGACAGGGGATAGCAATCAGCCCCAGCATTTT
once	TRBV5-1	TRBJ2-5	.	CASSLARRQETQYF	TGCGCCAGCAGCTTGGCGCGGAGACAAGAGACCCAGTACTTC
.	TRBV3-1/TRBV3-2	TRBJ2-3	.	CASSQSDTQYF	TGTGCCAGCAGCCAATCTGATACGCAGTATTTT
.	TRBV27	TRBJ2-1	TRBD2	CASSAGTTIYNEQFF	TGTGCCAGCAGTGCCGGGACTACTATCTACAATGAGCAGTTCTTC
once	TRBV30	TRBJ1-5	TRBD1	CAWGQALGQPQHF	TGTGCCTGGGGACAGGCACTTGGCCAGCCCCAGCATTTT
.	TRBV6-2/TRBV6-3	TRBJ2-2	.	CASSYTDTGELFF	TGTGCCAGCAGTTACACGGACACCGGGGAGCTGTTTTTT
.	TRBV10-3	TRBJ2-1	TRBD1	CAISVGDRGPYNEQFF	TGTGCCATCAGTGTAGGGGACAGGGGGCCCTACAATGAGCAGTTCTTC
.	TRBV28	TRBJ1-4	.	CASVSRGGNEKLFF	TGTGCCAGCGTGTCTCGGGGGGGTAATGAAAAACTGTTTTTT
.	TRBV27	TRBJ2-7	TRBD1	CASSLDGTGVYEQYF	TGTGCCAGCAGTTTAGATGGGACAGGGGTCTACGAGCAGTACTTC
.	TRBV5-1	TRBJ2-1	TRBD2	CASSFGLAGLNEQFF	TGCGCCAGCAGCTTTGGACTAGCGGGCCTCAATGAGCAGTTCTTC
.	TRBV4-1	TRBJ2-3	.	CASSQDSTTDTQYF	TGCGCCAGCAGCCAAGACAGTACCACAGATACGCAGTATTTT
few	TRBV5-1	TRBJ2-5	TRBD2	CASSTRTSGGYQETQYF	TGCGCCAGCAGCACTAGGACTAGCGGAGGCTACCAAGAGACCCAGTACTTC
.	TRBV9	TRBJ2-3	TRBD2	CASSVAWSGLADTQYF	TGTGCCAGCAGCGTAGCCTGGTCGGGACTAGCAGATACGCAGTATTTT
.	TRBV27	TRBJ2-5	TRBD2	CASSFSRGWTETQYF	TGTGCCAGCAGTTTTTCGCGGGGGTGGACGGAGACCCAGTACTTC
.	TRBV9	TRBJ1-2	.	CASSVGGGGYTF	TGTGCCAGCAGCGTAGGGGGCGGAGGCTACACCTTC
once	TRBV7-2	TRBJ2-3	.	CASSRAVTSTDTQYF	TGTGCCAGCAGCCGCGCCGTTACTAGCACAGATACGCAGTATTTT
once	TRBV24-1	TRBJ2-3	TRBD1	CATSDYRGRDTQYF	TGTGCCACCAGTGACTACAGGGGTCGAGATACGCAGTATTTT
.	TRBV29-1	TRBJ1-1	.	CSVEDLGGGENTEAFF	TGCAGCGTTGAAGATCTTGGAGGGGGGGAGAACACTGAAGCTTTCTTT
.	TRBV21-1	TRBJ1-3	.	CASSKGTRGRRSGNTIYF	TGTGCCAGCAGCAAAGGAACACGAGGGAGGCGATCTGGAAACACCATATATTTT
.	TRBV15	TRBJ2-7	TRBD2	CATSGGRGGYEQYF	TGTGCCACCAGCGGCGGGAGAGGTGGATACGAGCAGTACTTC
.	TRBV24-1	TRBJ2-1	TRBD2	CATSVRGLAGGGQFF	TGTGCCACCAGTGTTCGGGGACTAGCGGGAGGGGGGCAGTTCTTC
.	TRBV3-1/TRBV3-2	TRBJ2-7	TRBD2	CASGASGSTSEQYF	TGTGCCAGTGGGGCTAGCGGGAGCACTTCCGAGCAGTACTTC
.	TRBV7-2	TRBJ2-7	.	CASSLIGDGNYEQYF	TGTGCCAGCAGCTTAATAGGCGACGGGAACTACGAGCAGTACTTC